This T cell receptor (beta chain) originates from a study of cytomegalovirus exposure and HLA in healthy donors (TCRdb year 2017). Notes on the research overall: An earlier analysis of roughly 570 of the donors reported 276 Gb of sequence data and around 120 million unique TCR beta sequences obtained from about 170 million T cells. Of the approximately 400 genotyped donors, approximately 82% fell in the genetic ancestry cluster associated with self-reported Caucasian donors. A separate validation cohort of over 95 different subjects was used in addition to the roughly 720-subject first cohort. The study combined high-throughput TCR immunosequencing, statistical association of individual TCRs with disease status, and machine learning to predict cytomegalovirus infection status. Because of strong linkage in the cohort, roughly five DR-DQ haplotypes were treated as single units for association and clustering. Roughly 300 gigabases of sequencing data and approximately 84 million unique TCR sequences were included in an early release covering about 620 HLA-typed donors. Alongside the repertoire data, information on donor age, sex, ethnicity and CMV serostatus was compiled. The study used immunosequencing to profile the T cell repertoires of 600 to 850 subjects and linked those repertoires to cytomegalovirus serostatus. Both class I and class II loci were covered by HLA typing, at four-digit resolution. Every repertoire in the discovery cohort had been generated on one and the same sequencing platform. The study aimed to test whether cataloging public T cell receptors could reveal signatures of past pathogen exposure. To study patterns of TCR occurrence, a later analysis re-analyzed previously published TCR beta repertoires from under 750 donors and added high-resolution HLA genotyping. An earlier analysis of 587 of the donors applied high-throughput TCR beta sequencing to assess whether each TCR beta V gene segment acted as functional or pseudogenic. Typing coverage differed by locus: A, B, C, DRB1 and DQB1 were typed in about 620-640 donors, DQA1 in 522, DPA1 in 600 to 610, and DPB1 in 400 to 480. The later analysis used no new phenotypic data to find candidate immune exposures, relying instead on TCR beta sequences and their occurrence across donors. Among approximately 370 genotyped donors of the cohort, an average of around 250,000 unique TCR beta nucleotide sequences was sequenced per donor, of which roughly 17% were non-productive. A later genetic analysis took genome-wide SNP genotypes for about 65% of the roughly 670 donors and used that subset as a discovery cohort.

A word on this clone: Its recognized antigen is unknown. No base quality information exists; no much larger clone differs at one position.

The paper's findings and limits, for the study overall: A cluster of highly shared sequence variants was judged likely to be a technical artifact of the sequencing pipeline. It was suggested by the authors that the approach could potentially be generalized to other disease states and immunological phenotypes. A later analysis reported that several top co-occurrence clusters appeared linked to parvovirus B19, influenza, CMV and Epstein-Barr virus. Correlated functional status among segregating V segments might reflect linkage disequilibrium, but an unknown experimental factor could not be ruled out. The earlier analysis of fewer than 750 of the donors excluded fewer than 20 rarely observed V segments, including chromosome 9 orphons, because counts were too low. V-gene and J-gene trimming of TCR beta chains was associated with a missense DCLRE1C variant in a later genetic analysis, and the association was replicated in an independent cohort. The only immune exposure information available for the cohort was CMV serostatus. A further reported finding was that TCR beta sequences accurately predicted the HLA-A and HLA-B alleles for most subjects in the first cohort. In a later analysis, HLA-associated TCR beta chains were found to be more clonally expanded and to have lower generation probabilities than equally common non-associated chains. Most TCR sequences were observed very rarely across donors, whereas some public TCRs were present in many individuals. According to a later genetic analysis, donors in an Asian-associated ancestry cluster had fewer N-insertions in productive TCRs than the approximately 650-donor mean. In a later analysis, TCR association rates were found to vary across HLA loci, with the most associated TCRs seen for DRB1 alleles and the fewest for HLA-C alleles. Because HLA typing was unavailable for some donors at each locus, only the typed subset was used in association tests. Cytomegalovirus status was reported to be diagnosed by the classifier with high specificity and sensitivity in both the original and validation cohorts. Most CMV-associated TCR beta chains appeared to be HLA-restricted in a later analysis, and the HLA associations seemed to be driven largely by CMV exposure. A few of the identified cytomegalovirus-associated TCR beta chains were confirmed in vitro to be specific for cytomegalovirus antigens. In a later analysis, about 16,000 TCR beta sequences were associated with specific HLA alleles at a false discovery rate of 0.05. The presence/absence analyses assumed that sequencing depth was roughly uniform across donors, and that assumption may not be true. An earlier analysis of 587 of the donors showed that most TCR beta V segments appeared in productive rearrangements either about 90% or about 30% of the time, which broadly matched IMGT annotations. When HLA alleles, especially DR and DQ, strongly co-occurred, attributing TCR associations to individual alleles was difficult. A total of roughly 160 TCR beta chains were listed by the study as associated with cytomegalovirus. In this cohort, only TCR beta chains were sequenced, and detectable features were limited by the absence of alpha or paired-chain data. Because the 87-base-pair reads could not distinguish some IMGT-functional V segments, including TRBV6-2 and TRBV6-3, those segments were excluded.

The cohort consisted of 600 to 700 healthy bone marrow donors. All cohort members were sampled while nominally healthy, although unrecorded immune exposures were likely present. The donor was CMV seronegative and belonged to the group of 352 seronegative cohort members. Every donor gave a peripheral blood sample, and the peripheral blood mononuclear cells from that sample were used for TCR beta sequencing. Genomic DNA was extracted from the blood cell samples with the Qiagen DNeasy Blood Extraction Kit. The CDR3 runs 15 amino acids, cysteine and phenylalanine included. Only the CDR3 DNA is retained, 45 bases long and in frame from the first base. CDR1 and CDR2 (SGHVS, FQNEAQ) derive from the germline V gene. Relative to germline, V is missing 3 bases and J is missing 6 bases, with 6 bases of the junction outside any gene match. Library prep was done by the immunoSEQ multiplex PCR assay. The multiplex PCR relied on a mix of 60 forward primers for TCR Vbeta segments and 13 reverse primers for TCR Jbeta segments. Amplification of the CDR3 region of rearranged TCR beta genes was performed with a multiplex PCR assay on genomic DNA. The Illumina HiSeq System was used to sequence the amplified TCR beta libraries as 87-base-pair reads. Per the original workflow: Across the 700 or so repertoires, a later analysis counted roughly 77 million unique TCR beta chains, around 11 million of which were shared by at least two donors. To remove PCR and sequencing errors, raw reads were error-corrected and collapsed into unique sequences using a nearest-neighbor algorithm that merged closely related sequences. V, D and J gene segments were assigned by aligning CDR3 sequences to IMGT reference sequences. For a sequence to be retained, a match of at least six nucleotides was required to both a V gene segment and a J gene segment. A rearrangement counted as productive if the CDR3 had no stop codons and remained in frame with V and J, and every other rearrangement counted as non-productive. CDR3 was defined by IMGT convention, running from the second conserved V-encoded cysteine to the conserved J-encoded phenylalanine. The earlier analysis of about 560 of the donors excluded any sequence lacking an unambiguous match to a single V gene segment. An earlier analysis of about 590 of the donors classified V segments as functional when productive rearrangements were above 56.7% and as segregating when the standard deviation between donors was above 5%. A statistical classification framework was built for diagnosing cytomegalovirus status from the catalog of TCR beta chain sequences. A later analysis assigned V and J genes by comparing TCR nucleotide sequences with IMGT/GENE-DB human TR gene sequences. In a later analysis, CDR3 sequences and most-parsimonious VDJ recombination scenarios were assigned using the TCRdist pipeline. In a later analysis, every TCR beta chain was defined by the combination of its CDR3 amino acid sequence and its V-gene family, and reads without a unique V-gene family were dropped. A later analysis removed 450 to 600 highly shared, low-generation-probability nucleotide sequences to deal with suspected cross-contamination and a sequencing artifact. For each public chain, a later analysis derived a clonal expansion index from normalized ranks of inferred template counts within each repertoire. A later analysis computed generation probabilities with a VDJ recombination model fitted to out-of-frame rearrangements, and checked the results against IGoR. A later analysis scored TCR-TCR, TCR-HLA and TCR-CMV co-occurrence with hypergeometric tests, applying a repertoire-size bias correction to TCR pairs. To estimate false discovery rates, a later analysis permuted the HLA or CMV assignments 20 times. A later analysis grouped co-occurring TCRs with DBSCAN, adding TCRdist sequence similarity when clustering within HLA-allele-positive subsets. Repertoires with fewer than 30,000 or more than 120,000 public chains were left out of co-occurrence clustering, as were five repertoires with anomalous nucleotide sharing. TCRdb limited this immuneACCESS table to in-frame rearrangements with V and J called. A share of clones is missing; checked studies link under half to unresolved V genes, and the rest is unexplained. V and J calls and clone size are copied from that table; D and trimming were computed from the DNA. The sample contains 150,000 to 200,000 clones, roughly four fifths of them found a single time. Clones ranked in the top ten supply 4.3% of the sample.

Recombination linked TRBV7-8 to TRBJ2-3; TRBD2 lines up with 10 middle nucleotides. This sequence originates from a man aged 40-55 years in good health and CMV-seronegative. The sample was PBMCs. The nucleotides read TGTGCCAGCAGCTTGGGACTAGCGCGAGGGGATACGCAGTATTTT. Protein translation: CASSLGLARGDTQYF.